This T cell receptor beta chain was profiled in a study of response to subunit inactivated influenza vaccine (dated by TCRdb to 2017 to 2018). Regarding the complete study: Deep quantitative T cell receptor repertoire profiling was used in the study to track responses to a trivalent subunit inactivated influenza vaccine.

Including cysteine and phenylalanine, the CDR3 has 15 amino acids. Only the CDR3 portion is preserved as DNA: 45 bases, with reading frame beginning at the first base. The CDR1 and CDR2 encoded by the germline V gene are SGDLS and YYNGEE. Ends trimmed: V by 3 bases, J by 5 bases; bases unmatched to a gene: 5. The investigation overall reported the following: The authors proposed that each seasonal influenza vaccination may bring in only a limited number of new T cells.

With regard to this clonotype: Which antigen it targets is not known. No much larger clonotype is one base removed from it; base qualities were not supplied.

The method was RT-PCR. Sequencing was carried out with an Illumina HiSeq 2500. TCRdb reworked the public reads: Q25 trimming with fastp, MiXCR clone assembly, productive beta chains retained. Each record represents a unique CDR3 protein, reported with the most common genes and DNA among its rows. The sample yields hundreds of thousands of distinct CDR3 sequences; 6.5% to 8% were counted once. The top ten hold roughly 13% of the sample. The clonotype was recovered from a man between 50 and 69 years old who received an inactivated influenza vaccine. Donor details come from another sample of the same person, matched by shared clones. The chain employs TRBV9 and TRBJ2-5; the central 12 bases match TRBD1. The sample consisted of PBMCs from blood, taken around 25 months after vaccination. The DNA sequence is as follows: TGTGCCAGCAGCGCAGGGACAGGGGGCTTGGAGACCCAGTACTTC. This translates into CASSAGTGGLETQYF.